The 9 T cell receptor beta chains presented below share a single source sample, sequenced in a study of CD8 T cells in Susac syndrome. The authors reverse transcribed roughly 0.5 to 1 ug RNA with random hexamers. TCRdb ran MiXCR on the immunoSEQ multiplex PCR reads and lists one entry per CDR3 protein. This table has 150,000 to 180,000 distinct CDR3 sequences, roughly 95% appearing once. What was sequenced was CD8+ T cells from PBMCs. The receptors derive from a human donor with multiple sclerosis.

CDR3 sequence (DNA): TGTGCCAGCAGTCTGACAGGGGGCCCGATCCAGGAGCAGTACGTC. Translating it yields CASSLTGGPIQEQYV. The chain has TRBV6-5 and TRBJ2-7; 10 bases are shared with TRBD1. The CDR3 runs to 15 residues. V dropped 5 bases and J dropped 7; count of bases not matched to a gene: 11. CDR1 is MNHEY, CDR2 SVGAGI, per germline.

The V gene is TRBV29-1, the J gene TRBJ2-2; D not resolved. CDR1 SQVTM and CDR2 ANQGSEA come from the germline V gene. This CDR3 has 12 residues. Trimming removed 5 bases at V and 5 bases at J, with 9 bases between. The CDR3 loop reads CSVTMWTGELFF. Here the CDR3 DNA reads TGCAGCGTTACGATGTGGACCGGGGAGCTGTTTTTT.

V and J are TRBV29-1 and TRBJ1-2; D uncertain. V lost 7 bases, J lost 8 bases, and 14 bases lay in between. The germline gives CDR1 SQVTM, CDR2 ANQGSEA. This CDR3 is built from 11 residues. CDR3 amino acids: CSAPRGNGYTF. In DNA, the CDR3 is TGCAGCGCCCCACGGGGAAACGGCTACACCTTC.

The CDR3 loop reads CASMSGNYQETQYF. The CDR3 nucleotides are TGTGCCAGCATGTCGGGAAACTACCAAGAGACCCAGTACTTC. This chain links TRBV27 with TRBJ2-5; D possibly corresponds to TRBD2 (5 bases). Trimming took off 7 bases at V and 0 bases at J, with 12 bases between the two ends. Germline V gene data show CDR1 as MNHEY and CDR2 as SMNVEV (reference sequence). The CDR3 spans 14 residues.

The V gene is TRBV20-1, the J gene TRBJ1-2, with 10 bases identical to TRBD1. V dropped 4 bases and J dropped 1; count of bases not matched to a gene: 9. Germline V lookup: CDR1 DFQATT, CDR2 SNEGSKA (reference sequence). This CDR3 has 16 amino acids. This CDR3 reads CSAIGDRGGRNYGYTF. Written as DNA, the CDR3 is TGCAGTGCTATAGGGGACAGGGGCGGACGTAACTATGGCTACACCTTC.

This chain joins TRBV6-2 or TRBV6-3 and TRBJ1-6; no clear D. Germline V CDR1 and CDR2: MNHEY, SVGEGT. There are 15 residues in the CDR3. The ends were cut back, 5 bases at V and 8 bases at J, with 16 bases in the middle. This CDR3 reads CASSPLTTLDSPLHF. In DNA form, the CDR3 reads TGTGCCAGCAGTCCGCTAACGACCTTGGATTCACCCCTCCACTTT.

The rearrangement links TRBV3-1 to TRBJ1-1, with D possibly TRBD1 on 6 matching bases. The CDR3 spans 15 residues. Trimming cost V 0 bases and J 5 bases, with 13 bases left between them. Looked up from germline, CDR1 is LGHDT and CDR2 is YNNKEL (reference sequence). This chain's CDR3 is CASSQDPRGRTEAFF. DNA of the CDR3: TGTGCCAGCAGCCAAGATCCCCGGGGGCGAACTGAAGCTTTCTTT.

CDR3 DNA: TGCAGTGCTAGAGAGGGGACAGCTCAAGAGACCCAGTACTTC. It encodes CSAREGTAQETQYF. V is TRBV20-1 and J is TRBJ2-5, with 7 bases aligning to TRBD1. The CDR3 is 14 residues long. Germline-derived CDR1 and CDR2 are DFQATT and SNEGSKA (reference sequence). V lost 0 bases, J lost 2 bases, and 3 bases stayed unmatched.

This chain uses TRBV6-6 with TRBJ1-1; possibly TRBD1 for D (5 bases). The CDR3 consists of 14 residues. The germline CDR1 and CDR2 sequences are MNHNY and SVGAGI (reference sequence). V was trimmed by 2 bases and J by 5 bases, leaving 12 bases between them. The CDR3 protein is CASSYPIQETEAFF. The DNA of the CDR3 is TGTGCCAGCAGTTACCCCATACAGGAGACTGAAGCTTTCTTT.